What follows are 21 T cell receptor beta chains derived from one specimen sequenced in a study of regulatory T cells in long-lasting Graves disease. According to the study, TCR beta libraries were built with iRepertoire HTBI primers and CDR3-region Arm-PCR. TCRdb reprocessed the multiplex PCR reads via MiXCR and lists one record per CDR3 protein. The sample consists of roughly 400,000 distinct CDR3 sequences, 14% to 15% of them appearing once. The time point denotes: newly diagnosed GD, antithyroid drugs for less than 3 months. PBMCs provided the RNA from which the TCR library was made. These records were also assigned to another study, of T cells in Graves' hyperthyroidism and ophthalmopathy.

The sequenced sample was peripheral blood mononuclear cells (PBMCs), obtained at new diagnosis, from a patient treated with antithyroid drugs. The source is a woman between 35 and 50 years old with Graves disease.

V gene TRBV5-1 combines with J gene TRBJ2-1, with D uncertain. The germline V gene has CDR1 SGHRS and CDR2 YFSETQ. CDR3 size: 18 residues. V was pared by 5 bases and J by 5 bases, with 26 bases between. DNA for the CDR3: TGCGCCAGCAGACAATTAGGGATACTTCCCATTTCGCACAATGAGCAGTTCTTC. As protein: CASRQLGILPISHNEQFF.

This clonotype was counted at least ten times. The genes are TRBV28 and TRBJ1-2; maybe TRBD1 (6 bases). The CDR3 sequence is 14 residues long. Trimming removed 5 bases at V and 3 bases at J, with 13 bases between. Germline lookup yields CDR1 MDHEN and CDR2 SYDVKM. The CDR3: CASSAHRVDYGYTF. CDR3 DNA sequence: TGTGCCAGCAGTGCCCACAGGGTCGACTATGGCTACACCTTC.

The table lists this clonotype with a few counts. The CDR3 region has the DNA TGTGCCAGCAGCGATTTGAGGGGTGAGCAGTTCTTC. Translated: CASSDLRGEQFF. The rearrangement joins TRBV13 to TRBJ2-1; D possibly matches TRBD1 or TRBD2 (5 bases each). V lost 5 bases and J lost 9, with 11 bases in between. CDR1 and CDR2 from the germline V gene are PRHDT and FYEKMQ (reference sequence). CDR3 length: 12 residues.

The sample holds many counts of this clonotype. The J gene is TRBJ2-5, the V gene TRBV12-3 or TRBV12-4; TRBD2 matches at 7 bases. Trimming removed 4 bases from V and 5 bases from J; junction bases left unmatched: 7. The CDR3 loop spans 14 amino acids. The CDR3 sequence is CASSSRTSRETQYF. For the CDR3, the DNA is TGTGCCAGCAGTTCACGGACTAGTCGGGAGACCCAGTACTTC.

This clonotype was recorded a few times. The gene calls are TRBV27 and TRBJ1-1; D possibly corresponds to TRBD1 (6 bases). V gave up 8 bases and J gave up 0 bases, with 10 bases separating them. Germline V gives CDR1 MNHEY, CDR2 SMNVEV (reference sequence). The CDR3 has 13 residues. The CDR3 sequence is CASGGTMNTEAFF. As DNA, the CDR3 is TGTGCCAGCGGGGGCACAATGAACACTGAAGCTTTCTTT.

This clonotype was recorded many times. The chain recombines TRBV4-1 with TRBJ2-7; 7 bases align to TRBD1. CDR1 is MGHRA and CDR2 is YSYEKL in the germline V gene. This CDR3 is 14 amino acids long. The junction had 7 bases not matched to a gene; V was cut back by 7 bases and J by 1 base. The DNA of the CDR3 is TGCGCCAGCACCCCCAACAGGGGTTCCTACGAGCAGTACTTC. It translates to CASTPNRGSYEQYF.

This clonotype was found many times. The V gene is TRBV11-3, the J gene TRBJ1-2; the D is unclear. The V gene's germline CDR1 is SGHNT and CDR2 YENEEA. V was trimmed by 1 base and J by 3 bases, leaving 12 bases between them. CDR3 size: 15 residues. The chain's CDR3 is CASSLVEGGDYGYTF. In DNA form, the CDR3 reads TGTGCCAGCAGCTTAGTAGAGGGTGGCGACTATGGCTACACCTTC.

This clonotype was detected ten times or more. This sequence joins TRBV5-5 and TRBJ1-3; no definite D call. Trimming removed 4 bases at V and 0 bases at J, with 14 bases between. The CDR3 runs 16 residues. Looked up from germline, CDR1 is SGHKS and CDR2 is YYEKEE (reference sequence). The CDR3 loop is CASSNRAVGSGNTIYF. The CDR3 region has the DNA TGTGCCAGCAGCAACCGGGCCGTTGGCTCTGGAAACACCATATATTTT.

This clonotype occurred a few times. V and J are TRBV27 and TRBJ2-2; perhaps TRBD2 as D (5 bases). The CDR3 totals 14 residues. CDR1 and CDR2 (germline): MNHEY, SMNVEV (reference sequence). Trimming left V 0 bases short and J 6 bases short, with 8 bases between. The CDR3 here is CASSLSGGPGELFF. CDR3 bases: TGTGCCAGCAGTTTATCCGGAGGTCCCGGGGAGCTGTTTTTT.

The chain uses TRBV6-1 and TRBJ1-1; a possible D gene is TRBD1 (5 bases). The V gene lost 2 bases and the J gene lost 4 bases, with 14 bases spanning the gap. In germline, CDR1 is MNHNS, CDR2 SASEGT. This CDR3 contains 15 residues. CDR3 nucleotides: TGTGCCAGCAGTGAATTATTGGGGGTCTCCACTGAAGCTTTCTTT. Translation: CASSELLGVSTEAFF.

This clonotype appeared many times. J is TRBJ2-5 and V is TRBV6-1; the D is unclear. CDR1 and CDR2 from the germline V gene are MNHNS and SASEGT. This CDR3 is 12 amino acids long. V lost 6 bases and J lost 4, with 9 bases in between. The CDR3 coding sequence is TGTGCCAGCAGCAACAAGGGAGAGACCCAGTACTTC. Amino acids: CASSNKGETQYF.

In its sample, this clonotype was seen a few times. DNA for the CDR3: TGTGCCAGCGAAGGCTCTGGGGCCAACGTCCTGACTTTC. This encodes CASEGSGANVLTF. This chain joins TRBV3-1 and TRBJ2-6; D call uncertain. V lost 8 bases to trimming and J lost 0 bases, with 5 bases between them. There are 13 residues in the CDR3. Germline-derived CDR1 and CDR2 are LGHDT and YNNKEL (reference sequence).

This clonotype was picked up a small number of times. The rearrangement joins TRBV20-1 to TRBJ2-5; D may match TRBD1 or TRBD2 (5 bases each). Germline lookup yields CDR1 DFQATT and CDR2 SNEGSKA (reference sequence). The CDR3 runs to 14 residues. V lost 5 bases and J 5 bases, leaving 18 bases between the germline ends. This CDR3 reads CSASGKGDWETQYF. The CDR3 DNA is TGCAGTGCTTCCGGGAAAGGGGATTGGGAGACCCAGTACTTC.

This sequence joins TRBV14 and TRBJ1-1; unclear D gene. Germline V CDR1 and CDR2: SGHDN, FVKESK. The CDR3 runs 14 residues. V gave up 2 bases and J gave up 3 bases, with 10 bases separating them. In DNA, the CDR3 is TGTGCCAGCAGCCAATTTCAATCGGACACTGAAGCTTTCTTT. Translating gives CASSQFQSDTEAFF. Using reference TRBV14 and TRBJ1-1 for the parts outside the CDR3, the full variable domain is EAGVTQFPSHSVIEKGQTVTLRCDPISGHDNLYWYRRVMGKEIKFLLHFVKESKQDESGMPNNRFLAERTGGTYSTLKVQPAELEDSGVYFCASSQFQSDTEAFFGQGTRLTVV.

The table lists this clonotype with many counts. The chain employs TRBV28 and TRBJ2-7; 9 bases are shared with TRBD2. V was pared by 11 bases and J by 5 bases, with 13 bases of the junction left unmatched. This CDR3 comprises 14 residues. CDR1 MDHEN and CDR2 SYDVKM come from the germline V gene. CDR3 loop: CAGGSAGGPHEQYF. The CDR3 DNA reads TGTGCCGGGGGGAGCGCGGGAGGGCCCCACGAGCAGTACTTC.

Ten or more counts support this clonotype. This chain connects TRBV11-2 to TRBJ1-1; D might be TRBD1 (6 bases). V gave up 5 bases and J gave up 1 base, with 14 bases separating them. Germline V gene sequence: CDR1 SGHAT, CDR2 FQNNGV. This CDR3 comprises 15 residues. In DNA form, the CDR3 reads TGTGCCAGCAGCCCAACCGGGACAACGAACACTGAAGCTTTCTTT. Translating gives CASSPTGTTNTEAFF.

This clonotype was seen repeatedly, ten times or more. V is TRBV2 and J is TRBJ1-1; TRBD1 matches at 7 bases. CDR1 is SNHLY, CDR2 FYNNEI, per germline. Trimming removed 6 bases from V and 6 bases from J; junction bases left unmatched: 4. This CDR3 is 12 amino acids long. The CDR3 bases are TGTGCCAGCAGATTAACAGGGGCTGAAGCTTTCTTT. This translates into CASRLTGAEAFF. The whole variable domain, filled in from reference TRBV2 and TRBJ1-1, reads EPEVTQTPSHQVTQMGQEVILRCVPISNHLYFYWYRQILGQKVEFLVSFYNNEISEKSEIFDDQFSVERPDGSNFTLKIRSTKLEDSAMYFCASRLTGAEAFFGQGTRLTVV.

Comment on this clonotype: This clone may be a read error of a much larger clone one base away. V gene TRBV15 combines with J gene TRBJ2-7; D is ambiguous. Trimming took off 4 bases at V and 7 bases at J, with 8 bases between the two ends. CDR1 is LNHNV and CDR2 is YYDKDF in the germline V gene (reference sequence). This CDR3 is built from 11 residues. The CDR3 coding sequence is TGTGCCACCAGCATAGGTCGGGAGCAGTACTTC. It encodes CATSIGREQYF.

There are many counts of this clonotype. The chain links TRBV11-2 to TRBJ2-1, with D tentatively TRBD2 (6 bases). The CDR3 extends over 13 amino acids. Between the trimmed V and J ends, which lost 5 bases and 8 bases, there was a span of 13 bases. Per the germline V gene, CDR1 is SGHAT and CDR2 is FQNNGV. Here the CDR3 reads CASSTRDWDEQFF. The DNA of the CDR3 is TGTGCCAGCAGCACCCGGGACTGGGATGAGCAGTTCTTC.

This clonotype was seen only a few times. V is TRBV6-1 and J is TRBJ2-2, with 10 bases that match TRBD1. The J segment lost 6 bases and the V segment lost 1 base, leaving 2 bases of the junction unmatched. From germline, CDR1 is MNHNS and CDR2 SASEGT. The CDR3 is 15 residues long. The CDR3 region is CASSEEGQGAGELFF. CDR3 bases: TGTGCCAGCAGTGAAGAAGGACAGGGGGCCGGGGAGCTGTTTTTT.

V usage is TRBV29-1 and J usage is TRBJ2-3, with 7 bases aligning to TRBD1. Germline V gene sequence: CDR1 SQVTM, CDR2 ANQGSEA. The CDR3 extends over 14 amino acids. The V gene end was trimmed by 6 bases and the J gene end by 0 bases; junction bases not matched to a gene: 6. CDR3 DNA sequence: TGCAGCGTCCGGACAGGTCTTAGCACAGATACGCAGTATTTT. This encodes CSVRTGLSTDTQYF.